This TCR beta chain was identified during a study of shared clonotypes between healthy human individuals. Study context: Each donor contributed plates that comprised three CD4 naive, three CD4 memory, two CD8 naive and one CD8 memory. General observations from the study: Roughly 5% of naive CD4 clonotypes were common to a handful of donors.

An even split of each subset's genomic DNA across several immunoSEQ plates was performed. Produced via immunoSEQ multiplex PCR; TCRdb's table is partial and in-frame only. Of about 600,000 clones in the sample, almost 97% were seen once. This CDR3 has 15 amino acids. The germline CDR1 and CDR2 sequences are SNHLY and FYNNEI. The ends were cut back, 0 bases at V and 8 bases at J, with 16 bases in the middle. About this clone itself: The antigen remains unidentified.

Sequenced sample: naive CD4+ T cells sorted from blood. The subset was: CD45RA+ positively selected. The chain couples TRBV2 to TRBJ1-2; D unresolved. This receptor was obtained from a woman aged 25 to 39 in good health. CDR3 loop: CASSEALTLIRGYTF. DNA of the CDR3: TGTGCCAGCAGTGAAGCGCTCACACTCATTCGGGGCTACACCTTC.